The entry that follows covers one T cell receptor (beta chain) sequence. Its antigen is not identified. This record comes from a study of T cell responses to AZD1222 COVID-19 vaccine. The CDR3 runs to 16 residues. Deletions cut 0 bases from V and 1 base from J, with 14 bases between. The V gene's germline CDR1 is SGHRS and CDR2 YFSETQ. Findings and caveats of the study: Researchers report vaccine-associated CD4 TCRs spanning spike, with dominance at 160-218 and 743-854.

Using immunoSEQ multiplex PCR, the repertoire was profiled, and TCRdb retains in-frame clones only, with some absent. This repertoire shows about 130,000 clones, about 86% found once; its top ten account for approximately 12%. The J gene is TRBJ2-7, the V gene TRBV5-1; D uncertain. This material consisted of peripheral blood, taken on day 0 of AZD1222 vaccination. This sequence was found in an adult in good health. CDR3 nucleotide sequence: TGCGCCAGCAGCTTGGCCACGGGCTCTATTTCCTACGAGCAGTACTTC. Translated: CASSLATGSISYEQYF.